This T cell receptor beta chain was found in a study of CD8 T cells in ankylosing spondylitis. Study-wide results and caveats: Clones linked to disease were reported to show significant enrichment in matched ankylosing spondylitis synovial fluid. Seven to nine highly homologous variants formed a TCR beta motif that appeared characteristic of ankylosing spondylitis blood. Clones that were linked to disease were CD8+ and were relatively rare in peripheral blood.

Concerning this clonotype itself: What it binds is unknown.

Using quantitative 5'-RACE with molecular barcodes, the authors made TCR beta libraries. TCRdb reanalysed the 5' RACE reads using MiXCR and keeps one entry per CDR3 protein. The sample includes a few hundred thousand distinct CDR3 sequences, approximately 20% of them seen just once. The V and J ends lost 7 bases and 3 bases respectively, with 13 bases between them. From germline, CDR1 is SGHRS and CDR2 YFSETQ. The CDR3 has 13 residues. The sample was blood, either unsorted or a sorted T cell fraction (not recorded which). The TCR was taken from a male donor with ankylosing spondylitis. The gene calls are TRBV5-1 and TRBJ1-1; no clear D. This chain's CDR3 is CASRTNRDTEAFF. CDR3 nucleotide sequence: TGCGCCAGCCGAACTAACAGAGACACTGAAGCTTTCTTT.